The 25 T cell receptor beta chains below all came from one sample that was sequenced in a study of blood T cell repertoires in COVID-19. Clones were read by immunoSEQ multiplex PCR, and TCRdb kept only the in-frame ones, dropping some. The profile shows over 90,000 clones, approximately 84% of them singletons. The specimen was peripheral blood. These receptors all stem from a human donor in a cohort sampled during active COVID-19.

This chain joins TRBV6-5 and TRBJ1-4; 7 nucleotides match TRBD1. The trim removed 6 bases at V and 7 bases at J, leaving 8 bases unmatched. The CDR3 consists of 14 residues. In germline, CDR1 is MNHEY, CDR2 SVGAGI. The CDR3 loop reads CASRTGTDFEKLFF. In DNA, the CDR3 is TGTGCCAGCAGAACCGGGACAGACTTTGAAAAACTGTTTTTT.

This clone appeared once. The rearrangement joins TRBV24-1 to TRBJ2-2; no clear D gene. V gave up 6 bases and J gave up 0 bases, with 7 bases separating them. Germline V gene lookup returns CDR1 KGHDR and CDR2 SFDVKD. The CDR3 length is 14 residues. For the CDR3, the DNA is TGTGCCACCAGTCTAGGCCCGAACACCGGGGAGCTGTTTTTT. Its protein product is CATSLGPNTGELFF.

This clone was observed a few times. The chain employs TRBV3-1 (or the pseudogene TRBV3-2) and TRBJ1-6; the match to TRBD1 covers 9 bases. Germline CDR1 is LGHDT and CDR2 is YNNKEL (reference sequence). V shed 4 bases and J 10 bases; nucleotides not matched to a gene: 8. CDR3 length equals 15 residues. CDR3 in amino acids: CASSPTGQGNSPLHF. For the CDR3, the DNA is TGTGCCAGCAGCCCGACAGGACAGGGGAACTCACCCCTCCACTTT.

The chain's CDR3 is CATASTGTVYSYEQYF. The CDR3 nucleotides are TGTGCCACCGCTAGCACCGGGACAGTGTACTCCTACGAGCAGTACTTC. The chain recombines TRBV28 with TRBJ2-7, with 7 bases fitting TRBD1. The CDR3 is 16 amino acids. The J segment lost 0 bases and the V segment lost 10 bases, leaving 15 bases of the junction unmatched. The germline V gene has CDR1 MDHEN and CDR2 SYDVKM.

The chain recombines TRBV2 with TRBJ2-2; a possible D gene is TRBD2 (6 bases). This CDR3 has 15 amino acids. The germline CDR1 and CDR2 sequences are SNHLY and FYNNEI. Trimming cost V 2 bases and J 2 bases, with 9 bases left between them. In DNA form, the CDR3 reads TGTGCCAGCAGTGAATGGACTATAAACACCGGGGAGCTGTTTTTT. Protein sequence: CASSEWTINTGELFF.

The CDR3 is CASSYGGLAGQETQYF. For the CDR3, the DNA is TGTGCCAGCAGTTACGGGGGACTAGCGGGGCAAGAGACCCAGTACTTC. The chain recombines TRBV6-5 with TRBJ2-5, with 13 bases identical to TRBD2. Germline values: CDR1 MNHEY, CDR2 SVGAGI. Germline trimming cut 2 bases from V and 2 bases from J; bases unmatched to any gene: 2. The CDR3 spans 16 residues.

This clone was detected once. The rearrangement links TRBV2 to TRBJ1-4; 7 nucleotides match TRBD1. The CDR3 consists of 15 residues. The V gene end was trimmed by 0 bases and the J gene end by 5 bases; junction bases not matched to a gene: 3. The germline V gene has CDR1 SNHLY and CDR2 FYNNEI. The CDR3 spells CASSEARGRNEKLFF. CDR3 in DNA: TGTGCCAGCAGTGAAGCGAGGGGGCGGAATGAAAAACTGTTTTTT.

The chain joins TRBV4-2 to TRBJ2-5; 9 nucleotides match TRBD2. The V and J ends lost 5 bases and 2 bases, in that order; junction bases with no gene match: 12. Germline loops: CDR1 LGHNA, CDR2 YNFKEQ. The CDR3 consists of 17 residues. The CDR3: CASSGVSTLAGQETQYF. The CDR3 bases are TGTGCCAGCAGCGGAGTGTCCACTCTAGCGGGGCAAGAGACCCAGTACTTC.

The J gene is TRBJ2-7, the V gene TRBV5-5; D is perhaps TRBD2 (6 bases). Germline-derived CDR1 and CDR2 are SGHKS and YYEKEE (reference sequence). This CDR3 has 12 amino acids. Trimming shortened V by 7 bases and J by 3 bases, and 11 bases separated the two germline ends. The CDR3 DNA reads TGTGCCAGCGCCGCGGGGCTCTACGAGCAGTACTTC. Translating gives CASAAGLYEQYF.

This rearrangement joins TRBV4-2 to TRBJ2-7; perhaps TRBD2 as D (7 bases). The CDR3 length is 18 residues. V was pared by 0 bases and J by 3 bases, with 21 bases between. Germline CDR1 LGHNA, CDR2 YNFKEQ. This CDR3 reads CASSQDRGLEGGIYEQYF. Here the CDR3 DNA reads TGTGCCAGCAGCCAAGATCGTGGTTTAGAGGGGGGGATCTACGAGCAGTACTTC.

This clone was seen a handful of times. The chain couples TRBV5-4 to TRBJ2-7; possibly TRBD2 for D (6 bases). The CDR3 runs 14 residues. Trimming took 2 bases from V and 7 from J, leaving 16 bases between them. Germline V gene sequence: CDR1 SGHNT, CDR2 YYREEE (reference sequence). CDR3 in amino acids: CASSLPRDSGEQYF. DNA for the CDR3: TGTGCCAGCAGCTTACCTAGGGACTCGGGGGAGCAGTACTTC.

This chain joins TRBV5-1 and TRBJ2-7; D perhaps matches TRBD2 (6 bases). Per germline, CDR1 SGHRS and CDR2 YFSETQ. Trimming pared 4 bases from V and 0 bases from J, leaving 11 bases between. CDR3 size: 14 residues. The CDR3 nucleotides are TGCGCCAGCAGCGGGGACTTTAGCTCCTACGAGCAGTACTTC. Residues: CASSGDFSSYEQYF.

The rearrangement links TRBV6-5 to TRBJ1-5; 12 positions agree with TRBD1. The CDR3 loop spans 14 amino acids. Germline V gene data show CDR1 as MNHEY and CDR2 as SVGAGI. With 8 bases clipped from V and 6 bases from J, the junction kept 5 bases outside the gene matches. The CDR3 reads CASSGQGAAQPQHF. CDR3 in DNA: TGTGCCAGCTCGGGACAGGGGGCGGCTCAGCCCCAGCATTTT.

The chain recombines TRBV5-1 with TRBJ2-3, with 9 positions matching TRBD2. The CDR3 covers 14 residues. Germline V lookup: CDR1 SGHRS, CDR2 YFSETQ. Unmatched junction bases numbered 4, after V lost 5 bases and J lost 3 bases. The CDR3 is CASSRAGGTDTQYF. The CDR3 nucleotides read TGCGCCAGCAGTCGGGCGGGGGGGACAGATACGCAGTATTTT.

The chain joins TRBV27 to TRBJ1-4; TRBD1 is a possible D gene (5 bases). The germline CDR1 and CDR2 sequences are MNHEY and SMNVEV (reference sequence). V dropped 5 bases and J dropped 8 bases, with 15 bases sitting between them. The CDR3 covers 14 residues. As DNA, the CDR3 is TGTGCCAGCAGTCCCCGCTGGGGGGGGGAAAAACTGTTTTTT. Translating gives CASSPRWGGEKLFF. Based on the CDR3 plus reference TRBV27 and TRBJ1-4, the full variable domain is EAQVTQNPRYLITVTGKKLTVTCSQNMNHEYMSWYRQDPGLGLRQIYYSMNVEVTDKGDVPEGYKVSRKEKRNFPLILESPSPNQTSLYFCASSPRWGGEKLFFGSGTQLSVL.

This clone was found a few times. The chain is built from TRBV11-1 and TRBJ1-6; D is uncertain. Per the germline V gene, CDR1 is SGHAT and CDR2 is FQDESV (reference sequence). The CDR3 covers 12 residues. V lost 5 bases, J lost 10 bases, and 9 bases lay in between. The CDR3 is CASSMEWSPLHF. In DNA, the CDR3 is TGTGCCAGCAGCATGGAGTGGTCACCCCTCCACTTT.

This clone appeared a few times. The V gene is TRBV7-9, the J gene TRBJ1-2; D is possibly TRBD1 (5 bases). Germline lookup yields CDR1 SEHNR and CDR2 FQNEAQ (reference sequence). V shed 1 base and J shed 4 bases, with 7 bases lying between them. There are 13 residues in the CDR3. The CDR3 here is CASSLDTGYGYTF. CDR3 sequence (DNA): TGTGCCAGCAGCTTAGATACAGGCTATGGCTACACCTTC.

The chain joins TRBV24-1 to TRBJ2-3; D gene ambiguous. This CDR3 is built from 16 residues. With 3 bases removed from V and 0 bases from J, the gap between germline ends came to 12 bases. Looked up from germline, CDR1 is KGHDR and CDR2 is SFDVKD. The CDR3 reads CATSDAVAASTDTQYF. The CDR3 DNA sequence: TGTGCCACCAGTGATGCCGTGGCCGCAAGCACAGATACGCAGTATTTT.

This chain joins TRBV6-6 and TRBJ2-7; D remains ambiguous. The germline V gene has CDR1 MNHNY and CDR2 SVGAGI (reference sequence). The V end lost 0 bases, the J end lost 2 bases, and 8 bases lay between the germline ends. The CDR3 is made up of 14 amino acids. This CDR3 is CASSYSPVTYEQYF. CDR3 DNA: TGTGCCAGCAGTTACTCTCCAGTGACCTACGAGCAGTACTTC.

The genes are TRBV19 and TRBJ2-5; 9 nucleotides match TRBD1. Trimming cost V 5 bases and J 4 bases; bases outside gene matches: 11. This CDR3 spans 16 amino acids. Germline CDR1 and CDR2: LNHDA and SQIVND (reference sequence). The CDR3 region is CASSGYTGGFRETQYF. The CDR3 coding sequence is TGTGCCAGTAGTGGATACACAGGGGGCTTTCGAGAGACCCAGTACTTC.

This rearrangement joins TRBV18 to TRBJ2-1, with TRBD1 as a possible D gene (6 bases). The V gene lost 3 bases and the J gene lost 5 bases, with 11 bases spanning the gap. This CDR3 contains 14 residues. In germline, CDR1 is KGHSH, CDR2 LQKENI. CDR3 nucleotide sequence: TGTGCCAGCTCACCCACCCACAGGGACAATGAGCAGTTCTTC. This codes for CASSPTHRDNEQFF.

Written as DNA, the CDR3 is TGTGCCAGCAGCCGACTAGCGGGCACCGGGGAGCTGTTTTTT. It codes for CASSRLAGTGELFF. V usage is TRBV13 and J usage is TRBJ2-2; 10 bases are shared with TRBD2. The CDR3 runs 14 residues. With 5 bases clipped from V and 4 bases from J, the junction kept 1 base outside the gene matches. From germline, CDR1 is PRHDT and CDR2 FYEKMQ (reference sequence).

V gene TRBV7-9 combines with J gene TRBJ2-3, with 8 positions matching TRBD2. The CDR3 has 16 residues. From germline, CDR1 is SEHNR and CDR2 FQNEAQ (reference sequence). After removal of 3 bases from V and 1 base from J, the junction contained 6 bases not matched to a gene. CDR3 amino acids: CASSFSRGGRTDTQYF. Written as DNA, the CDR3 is TGTGCCAGCAGCTTTAGTCGCGGGGGGCGCACAGATACGCAGTATTTT. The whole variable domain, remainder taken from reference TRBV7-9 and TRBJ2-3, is DTGVSQNPRHKITKRGQNVTFRCDPISEHNRLYWYRQTLGQGPEFLTYFQNEAQLEKSRLLSDRFSAERPKGSFSTLEIQRTEQGDSAMYLCASSFSRGGRTDTQYFGPGTRLTVL.

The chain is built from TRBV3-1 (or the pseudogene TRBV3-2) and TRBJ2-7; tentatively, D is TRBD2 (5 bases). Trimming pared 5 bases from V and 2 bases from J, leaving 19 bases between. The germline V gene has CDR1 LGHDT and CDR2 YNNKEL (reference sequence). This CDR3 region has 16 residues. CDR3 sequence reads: CASSGALAGWPYEQYF. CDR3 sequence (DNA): TGTGCCAGCAGCGGAGCCCTAGCTGGGTGGCCCTACGAGCAGTACTTC.

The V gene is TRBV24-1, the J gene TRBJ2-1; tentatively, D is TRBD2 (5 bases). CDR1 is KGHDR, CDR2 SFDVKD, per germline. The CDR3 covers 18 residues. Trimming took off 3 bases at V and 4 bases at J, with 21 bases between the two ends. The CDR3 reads CATSDPQAGASLYNEQFF. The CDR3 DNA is TGTGCCACCAGTGATCCCCAGGCGGGCGCAAGCCTATACAATGAGCAGTTCTTC.